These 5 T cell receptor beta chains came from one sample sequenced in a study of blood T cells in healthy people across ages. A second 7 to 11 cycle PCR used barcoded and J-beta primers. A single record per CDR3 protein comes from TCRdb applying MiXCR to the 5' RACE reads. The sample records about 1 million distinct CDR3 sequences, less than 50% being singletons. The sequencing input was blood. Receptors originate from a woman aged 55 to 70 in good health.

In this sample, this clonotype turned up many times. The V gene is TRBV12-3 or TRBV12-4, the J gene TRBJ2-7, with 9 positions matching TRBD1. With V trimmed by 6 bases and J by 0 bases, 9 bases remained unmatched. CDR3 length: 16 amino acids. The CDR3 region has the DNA TGTGCCAGCAGCCTAACCCCGACAGGGGGCTCCTACGAGCAGTACTTC. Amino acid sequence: CASSLTPTGGSYEQYF.

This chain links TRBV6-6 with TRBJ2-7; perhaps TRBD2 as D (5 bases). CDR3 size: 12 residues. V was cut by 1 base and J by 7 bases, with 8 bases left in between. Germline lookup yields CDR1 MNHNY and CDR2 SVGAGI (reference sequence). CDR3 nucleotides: TGTGCCAGCAGTTACTTGAGGGATGAGCAGTACTTC. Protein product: CASSYLRDEQYF.

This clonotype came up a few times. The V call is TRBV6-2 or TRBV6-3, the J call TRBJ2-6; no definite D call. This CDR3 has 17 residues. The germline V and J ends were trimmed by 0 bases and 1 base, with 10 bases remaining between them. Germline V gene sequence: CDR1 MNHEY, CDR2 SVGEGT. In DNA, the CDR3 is TGTGCCAGCAGTTACTCGAGACATGCATCTGGGGCCAACGTCCTGACTTTC. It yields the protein CASSYSRHASGANVLTF.

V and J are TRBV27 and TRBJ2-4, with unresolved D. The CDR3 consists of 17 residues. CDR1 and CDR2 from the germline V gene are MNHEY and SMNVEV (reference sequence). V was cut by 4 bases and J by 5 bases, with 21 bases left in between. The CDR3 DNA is TGTGCCAGCAGTTCATCGGGTGGTCGACCCCGTGAAAACATTCAGTACTTC. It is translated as CASSSSGGRPRENIQYF.

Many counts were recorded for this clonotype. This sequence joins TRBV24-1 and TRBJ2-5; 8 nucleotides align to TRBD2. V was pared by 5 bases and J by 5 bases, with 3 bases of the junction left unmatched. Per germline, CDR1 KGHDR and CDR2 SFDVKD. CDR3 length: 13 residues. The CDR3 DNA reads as TGTGCCACCAGTGCGGGGGGGCTGGAGACCCAGTACTTC. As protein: CATSAGGLETQYF.